This T cell receptor (beta chain) is drawn from a study of T cell responses to AZD1222 COVID-19 vaccine. The V and J ends lost 2 bases and 7 bases respectively, with 12 bases between them. The CDR3 loop spans 15 amino acids. Germline V lookup: CDR1 MGHDK, CDR2 SYGVNS. Here immunoSEQ multiplex PCR was the method, and the copy in TCRdb shows in-frame clones only, minus some. The sample lists 150,000 to 200,000 clones, over 90% occurring once. This receptor was identified in an adult who received the AZD1222 COVID-19 vaccine. This rearrangement joins TRBV25-1 to TRBJ1-6, with TRBD1 as a possible D gene (5 bases). This material consisted of peripheral blood, taken 28 days after the second AZD1222 dose. The DNA for the CDR3 is TGTGCCAGCAGTGAAACCCGGGGGTGGAATTCACCCCTCCACTTT. This sequence encodes CASSETRGWNSPLHF. Variable domain in full (rest from reference TRBV25-1 and TRBJ1-6): EADIYQTPRYLVIGTGKKITLECSQTMGHDKMYWYQQDPGMELHLIHYSYGVNSTEKGDLSSESTVSRIRTEHFPLTLESARPSHTSQYLCASSETRGWNSPLHFGNGTRLTVT.